A selection of T cell receptor beta chains follows, all from one sample in a study of blood T cell repertoires in COVID-19. Only in-frame clones appear in the TCRdb table, and some are missing; sequencing was by immunoSEQ multiplex PCR. The sample consists of 170,000 or so clones, 85% of them appearing once. The sequenced material came from PBMCs or T cells enriched from blood (not recorded which). The receptors here all came from a man in his forties who had recovered from COVID-19. Both conserved end residues are part of each CDR3. D genes are given only for firm matches. Size is stated for part of the rows, as once, few or many counts, or as a class when the clone is expanded.

J: TRBJ2-7; size: -; D: -; V: TRBV5-1; CDR3: CASSPGDSKSYEQYF; DNA: TGCGCCAGCAGCCCGGGGGACTCCAAATCCTACGAGCAGTACTTC
J: TRBJ2-1; size: -; D: TRBD1; V: TRBV12-3/TRBV12-4; CDR3: CASSLAGQGFF; DNA: TGTGCCAGCAGTTTAGCGGGACAGGGGTTCTTC
J: TRBJ1-5; size: -; D: -; V: TRBV6-1; CDR3: CASSEAPGGNQPQHF; DNA: TGTGCCAGCAGTGAAGCGCCCGGGGGCAATCAGCCCCAGCATTTT
J: TRBJ1-2; size: few; D: -; V: TRBV6-4; CDR3: CASSDDPTAGNGYTF; DNA: TGTGCCAGCAGTGATGATCCAACGGCAGGGAACGGCTACACCTTC
J: TRBJ2-5; size: -; D: -; V: TRBV30; CDR3: CAWRPPGLVETQYF; DNA: TGTGCCTGGAGACCCCCAGGGCTGGTGGAGACCCAGTACTTC
J: TRBJ1-1; size: -; D: -; V: TRBV27; CDR3: CASSLVLGGISEAFF; DNA: TGTGCCAGCAGTTTAGTACTCGGGGGTATATCTGAAGCTTTCTTT
J: TRBJ1-1; size: -; D: -; V: TRBV9; CDR3: CASSSRFGGTEAFF; DNA: TGTGCCAGCAGCTCCCGATTTGGGGGGACTGAAGCTTTCTTT
J: TRBJ1-1; size: -; D: TRBD1; V: TRBV18; CDR3: CASSLKAGGNTEAFF; DNA: TGTGCCAGCTCACTTAAGGCAGGGGGGAACACTGAAGCTTTCTTT
J: TRBJ1-3; size: -; D: -; V: TRBV7-8; CDR3: CASSLGGSGNTIYF; DNA: TGTGCCAGCAGCTTGGGAGGATCTGGAAACACCATATATTTT
J: TRBJ1-1; size: -; D: TRBD1; V: TRBV12-3/TRBV12-4; CDR3: CAQRRTGPTEAFF; DNA: TGTGCCCAAAGGCGGACAGGGCCCACTGAAGCTTTCTTT
J: TRBJ2-7; size: -; D: TRBD1; V: TRBV28; CDR3: CASSPPPGQGHVVYEQYF; DNA: TGTGCCAGCAGTCCCCCTCCGGGACAGGGACATGTGGTCTACGAGCAGTACTTC
J: TRBJ2-7; size: -; D: -; V: TRBV25-1; CDR3: CASSPGVSYEQYF; DNA: TGTGCCAGCAGTCCGGGAGTCTCCTACGAGCAGTACTTC
J: TRBJ1-5; size: -; D: -; V: TRBV28; CDR3: CASSLSNGQRSNQPQHF; DNA: TGTGCCAGCAGTTTAAGTAACGGACAGCGTAGCAATCAGCCCCAGCATTTT
J: TRBJ2-5; size: -; D: -; V: TRBV10-3; CDR3: CAISQDFEETQYF; DNA: TGTGCCATCAGCCAGGACTTCGAAGAGACCCAGTACTTC
J: TRBJ1-2; size: -; D: -; V: TRBV30; CDR3: CAGGATRRVYGYTF; DNA: TGTGCCGGCGGGGCAACTCGTCGGGTCTATGGCTACACCTTC
J: TRBJ2-2; size: once; D: TRBD1; V: TRBV19; CDR3: CASSRLLGGANTGELFF; DNA: TGTGCCAGTAGTCGCCTATTAGGGGGCGCTAACACCGGGGAGCTGTTTTTT
J: TRBJ1-6; size: -; D: -; V: TRBV6-5; CDR3: CASSYQNSPLHF; DNA: TGTGCCAGCAGTTATCAGAATTCACCCCTCCACTTT
J: TRBJ1-2; size: -; D: -; V: TRBV18; CDR3: CASHDRGAYGYTF; DNA: TGTGCCAGCCACGACCGGGGGGCCTATGGCTACACCTTC
J: TRBJ2-3; size: -; D: -; V: TRBV2; CDR3: CASSGSQGADTQYF; DNA: TGTGCCAGCAGTGGGAGTCAGGGCGCAGATACGCAGTATTTT
J: TRBJ2-3; size: few; D: TRBD2; V: TRBV6-1; CDR3: CASSARLAGDLDTQYF; DNA: TGTGCCAGCAGTGCCCGACTAGCGGGAGATCTGGATACGCAGTATTTT
J: TRBJ1-4; size: -; D: TRBD1; V: TRBV7-6; CDR3: CASSPRDRTYLNEKLFF; DNA: TGTGCCAGCAGCCCCCGGGACAGGACTTATTTAAATGAAAAACTGTTTTTT
J: TRBJ1-2; size: -; D: -; V: TRBV9; CDR3: CASSPEHTF; DNA: TGTGCCAGCAGCCCCGAGCACACCTTC
J: TRBJ1-1; size: -; D: TRBD1; V: TRBV11-3; CDR3: CASSLGKGTGDTEAFF; DNA: TGTGCCAGCAGCTTAGGGAAGGGGACAGGGGACACTGAAGCTTTCTTT
J: TRBJ2-3; size: -; D: TRBD2; V: TRBV29-1; CDR3: CSVPGLAGVTDTQYF; DNA: TGCAGCGTTCCAGGACTAGCGGGGGTCACAGATACGCAGTATTTT
J: TRBJ2-7; size: -; D: TRBD1; V: TRBV24-1; CDR3: CATSDSTGIPYEQYF; DNA: TGTGCCACCAGTGATTCGACAGGGATCCCCTACGAGCAGTACTTC
J: TRBJ2-7; size: -; D: -; V: TRBV7-3; CDR3: CASSEGGGGIHEQYF; DNA: TGTGCCAGCAGCGAAGGAGGCGGCGGGATACACGAGCAGTACTTC
J: TRBJ1-2; size: once; D: -; V: TRBV5-1; CDR3: CASSLGQARGYTF; DNA: TGCGCCAGCAGCTTGGGACAGGCCCGTGGCTACACCTTC
J: TRBJ1-1; size: -; D: -; V: TRBV5-1; CDR3: CASSLARNTEAFF; DNA: TGCGCCAGCAGCTTGGCCCGGAACACTGAAGCTTTCTTT
J: TRBJ2-5; size: -; D: TRBD1; V: TRBV10-3; CDR3: CAISESRGQGRRETQYF; DNA: TGTGCCATCAGTGAGTCTCGTGGACAGGGTCGGCGAGAGACCCAGTACTTC
J: TRBJ2-7; size: once; D: TRBD1; V: TRBV5-8; CDR3: CASTRTGAYEQYF; DNA: TGTGCCAGCACCAGGACAGGAGCCTACGAGCAGTACTTC
J: TRBJ2-7; size: -; D: -; V: TRBV4-1; CDR3: CASSQGKGVPYEQYF; DNA: TGCGCCAGCAGCCAAGGTAAAGGGGTCCCCTACGAGCAGTACTTC
J: TRBJ1-4; size: -; D: -; V: TRBV15; CDR3: CATSRAGEKLFF; DNA: TGTGCCACCAGCAGGGCAGGTGAAAAACTGTTTTTT
J: TRBJ2-7; size: -; D: TRBD1; V: TRBV5-6; CDR3: CASTHPRQGVNEQYF; DNA: TGTGCCAGCACACATCCTCGACAGGGAGTAAACGAGCAGTACTTC
J: TRBJ1-6; size: -; D: -; V: TRBV5-5; CDR3: CASSFLGPQISSSYNSPLHF; DNA: TGTGCCAGCAGCTTCCTGGGGCCCCAGATTTCTAGCTCCTATAATTCACCCCTCCACTTT
J: TRBJ1-5; size: -; D: -; V: TRBV4-2; CDR3: CASSQARDQPQHF; DNA: TGTGCCAGCAGCCAAGCCCGGGATCAGCCCCAGCATTTT
J: TRBJ1-1; size: -; D: -; V: TRBV4-1; CDR3: CASSQSTGTEAFF; DNA: TGCGCCAGCAGCCAAAGTACCGGGACTGAAGCTTTCTTT
J: TRBJ1-4; size: -; D: -; V: TRBV30; CDR3: CGAPGKTNEKLFF; DNA: TGTGGCGCACCGGGGAAAACTAATGAAAAACTGTTTTTT
J: TRBJ2-1; size: -; D: -; V: TRBV2; CDR3: CASSVPPVNEQFF; DNA: TGTGCCAGCAGTGTTCCCCCCGTCAATGAGCAGTTCTTC
J: TRBJ1-1; size: -; D: -; V: TRBV28; CDR3: CASSLTGMNTEAFF; DNA: TGTGCCAGCAGTCTGACAGGTATGAACACTGAAGCTTTCTTT
J: TRBJ2-2; size: -; D: TRBD2; V: TRBV4-2; CDR3: CASSQETSGGPNTGELFF; DNA: TGTGCCAGCAGCCAAGAGACTAGCGGGGGCCCGAACACCGGGGAGCTGTTTTTT
J: TRBJ2-7; size: -; D: TRBD1; V: TRBV18; CDR3: CASSSTGGTYEQYF; DNA: TGTGCCAGCTCATCGACAGGGGGGACCTACGAGCAGTACTTC
J: TRBJ2-2; size: -; D: -; V: TRBV5-1; CDR3: CASSFGQGNTGELFF; DNA: TGCGCCAGCAGCTTTGGGCAGGGGAACACCGGGGAGCTGTTTTTT
J: TRBJ2-7; size: -; D: -; V: TRBV27; CDR3: CASSKGPRAYEQYF; DNA: TGTGCCAGCAGTAAAGGCCCGCGGGCCTACGAGCAGTACTTC
J: TRBJ1-2; size: -; D: -; V: TRBV6-2/TRBV6-3; CDR3: CASSLSFYGYTF; DNA: TGTGCCAGCAGTTTATCCTTCTATGGCTACACCTTC
J: TRBJ2-7; size: -; D: TRBD1; V: TRBV5-1; CDR3: CASSLKGTAPGEQYF; DNA: TGCGCCAGCAGCCTCAAGGGGACAGCTCCAGGGGAGCAGTACTTC
J: TRBJ1-5; size: -; D: TRBD1; V: TRBV28; CDR3: CASSSGTGNQPQHF; DNA: TGTGCCAGCAGTTCCGGGACAGGCAATCAGCCCCAGCATTTT
J: TRBJ2-1; size: -; D: TRBD2; V: TRBV7-8; CDR3: CASTREVAEQFF; DNA: TGTGCCAGCACCCGGGAGGTTGCGGAGCAGTTCTTC
J: TRBJ1-2; size: -; D: -; V: TRBV7-9; CDR3: CASSFRTKENYGYTF; DNA: TGTGCCAGCAGCTTTAGGACAAAAGAGAACTATGGCTACACCTTC
J: TRBJ2-5; size: -; D: TRBD2; V: TRBV5-1; CDR3: CASSLTLAVFSKETQYF; DNA: TGCGCCAGCAGCTTGACGCTAGCGGTCTTCTCAAAAGAGACCCAGTACTTC
J: TRBJ2-7; size: -; D: TRBD1; V: TRBV28; CDR3: CASRVWGQNSYEQYF; DNA: TGTGCCAGCAGAGTTTGGGGACAGAACTCCTACGAGCAGTACTTC
J: TRBJ1-4; size: -; D: -; V: TRBV5-1; CDR3: CASSLAPRVGLRKEKLFF; DNA: TGCGCCAGCAGCTTGGCCCCCAGGGTGGGCCTCCGTAAGGAAAAACTGTTTTTT
J: TRBJ2-5; size: -; D: TRBD1; V: TRBV12-5; CDR3: CASGQEDTGTGAGTQYF; DNA: TGTGCTAGTGGTCAAGAGGATACCGGGACAGGGGCGGGGACCCAGTACTTC
J: TRBJ1-1; size: -; D: -; V: TRBV19; CDR3: CASSIDTGRQLNTEAFF; DNA: TGTGCCAGTAGTATAGATACCGGGAGACAGTTGAACACTGAAGCTTTCTTT
J: TRBJ2-1; size: few; D: -; V: TRBV9; CDR3: CASSGMGQPDEQFF; DNA: TGTGCCAGCAGCGGAATGGGGCAACCCGATGAGCAGTTCTTC